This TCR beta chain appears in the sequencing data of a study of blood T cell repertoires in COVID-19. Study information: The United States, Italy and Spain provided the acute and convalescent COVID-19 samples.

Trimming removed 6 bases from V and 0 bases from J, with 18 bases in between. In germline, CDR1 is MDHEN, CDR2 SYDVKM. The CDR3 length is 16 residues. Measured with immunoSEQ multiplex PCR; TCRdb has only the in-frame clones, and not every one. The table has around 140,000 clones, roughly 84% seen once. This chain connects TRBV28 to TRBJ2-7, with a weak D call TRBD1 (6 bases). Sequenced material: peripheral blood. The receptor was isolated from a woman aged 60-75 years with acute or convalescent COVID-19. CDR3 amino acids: CASRAAGVRGSYEQYF. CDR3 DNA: TGTGCCAGCAGGGCAGCAGGTGTCAGGGGCTCCTACGAGCAGTACTTC.